Listed below are T cell receptor beta chains from one sample, sequenced in a study of blood T cell repertoires in COVID-19. Sequenced by immunoSEQ multiplex PCR; TCRdb stores in-frame clones only, minus some. The table lists some 210,000 clones, about 89% of them singletons. The sequencing input was peripheral blood. These receptors were collected from a middle-aged woman with acute or convalescent COVID-19. CDR3s include the opening cysteine and the closing phenylalanine or tryptophan. The D gene is left open where the match is weak. Expanded clones are given a class, and other clones once, few, many or no size at all.

len	v_gene	d_gene	j_gene	abundance	CDR3aa	CDR3nt
13	TRBV6-5	TRBD2	TRBJ2-5	.	CASKLAGTETQYF	TGTGCCAGCAAACTAGCGGGGACCGAGACCCAGTACTTC
13	TRBV5-1	TRBD1	TRBJ1-5	.	CASSLGQGRPQHF	TGCGCCAGCAGCTTGGGACAGGGGAGGCCCCAGCATTTT
16	TRBV19	.	TRBJ1-2	.	CASSIDSGRGRYGYTF	TGTGCCAGTAGTATAGACTCTGGACGGGGGAGGTATGGCTACACCTTC
14	TRBV9	TRBD1	TRBJ1-2	.	CASSPDRGEGGYTF	TGTGCCAGCAGTCCTGACAGGGGGGAAGGTGGCTACACCTTC
13	TRBV12-3/TRBV12-4	.	TRBJ1-2	.	CASSLSGFHGYTF	TGTGCCAGCAGTTTATCGGGGTTCCATGGCTACACCTTC
16	TRBV30	TRBD1	TRBJ1-1	.	CAWSTGDSRLNTEAFF	TGTGCCTGGAGTACAGGGGACAGCAGATTGAACACTGAAGCTTTCTTT
14	TRBV6-5	TRBD1	TRBJ1-2	.	CASSRDRSGYGYTF	TGTGCCAGCAGCCGGGACAGGTCTGGCTATGGCTACACCTTC
16	TRBV11-2	TRBD1	TRBJ1-2	.	CASSLESGGLRNGYTF	TGTGCCAGCAGCTTAGAGTCAGGGGGGTTGAGGAATGGCTACACCTTC
19	TRBV5-1	TRBD1	TRBJ2-5	.	CASSLEGTAGTGVEETQYF	TGCGCCAGCAGCTTGGAGGGGACTGCCGGGACAGGGGTGGAAGAGACCCAGTACTTC
15	TRBV28	TRBD1	TRBJ1-4	many	CASSFPGTGNEKLFF	TGTGCCAGCAGCTTCCCCGGGACAGGGAATGAAAAACTGTTTTTT
13	TRBV29-1	.	TRBJ1-5	.	CSVQGREGQPQHF	TGCAGCGTTCAGGGGAGGGAGGGTCAGCCCCAGCATTTT
14	TRBV10-3	TRBD1	TRBJ1-1	.	CAISVRDRVTEAFF	TGTGCCATCAGCGTAAGGGACAGGGTGACTGAAGCTTTCTTT
13	TRBV12-3/TRBV12-4	TRBD1	TRBJ1-1	.	CASSRTGRAEAFF	TGTGCCAGCAGTCGGACAGGGCGGGCTGAAGCTTTCTTT
16	TRBV10-2	TRBD1	TRBJ1-2	few	CASSSLPGQGDYGYTF	TGCGCCAGCAGTTCCTTACCGGGACAGGGGGACTATGGCTACACCTTC
16	TRBV19	TRBD1	TRBJ1-6	.	CASRVSGTAFNSPLHF	TGTGCCAGTAGGGTGTCCGGGACAGCATTTAATTCACCCCTCCACTTT
14	TRBV27	.	TRBJ1-1	few	CASRFAGTLKPAFF	TGTGCCAGCAGATTCGCCGGGACTCTAAAACCGGCTTTCTTT
14	TRBV19	TRBD1	TRBJ1-4	.	CASTLGGAGEKLFF	TGTGCCAGTACCCTAGGGGGCGCGGGTGAAAAACTGTTTTTT
14	TRBV18	TRBD2	TRBJ2-3	.	CASSPSGGTDTQYF	TGTGCCAGCTCACCGAGCGGGGGCACAGATACGCAGTATTTT
15	TRBV12-5	TRBD1	TRBJ1-1	few	CATRTGTGSNTEAFF	TGTGCTACTCGCACAGGGACAGGCTCGAACACTGAAGCTTTCTTT